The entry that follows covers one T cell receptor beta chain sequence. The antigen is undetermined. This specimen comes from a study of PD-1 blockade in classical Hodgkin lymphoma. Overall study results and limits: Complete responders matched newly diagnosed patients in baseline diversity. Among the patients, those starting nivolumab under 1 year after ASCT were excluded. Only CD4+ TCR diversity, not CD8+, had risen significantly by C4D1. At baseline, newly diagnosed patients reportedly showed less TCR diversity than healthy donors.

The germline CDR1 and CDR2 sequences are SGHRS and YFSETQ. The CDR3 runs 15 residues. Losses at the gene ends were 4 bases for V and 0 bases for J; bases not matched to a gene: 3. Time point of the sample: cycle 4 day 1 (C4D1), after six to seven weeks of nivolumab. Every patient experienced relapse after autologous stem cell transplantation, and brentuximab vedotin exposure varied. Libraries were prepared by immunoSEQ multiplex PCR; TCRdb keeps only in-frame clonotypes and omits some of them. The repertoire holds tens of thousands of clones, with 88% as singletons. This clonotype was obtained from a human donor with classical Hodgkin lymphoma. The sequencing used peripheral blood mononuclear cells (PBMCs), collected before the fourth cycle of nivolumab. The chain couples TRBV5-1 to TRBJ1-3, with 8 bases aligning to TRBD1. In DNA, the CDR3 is TGCGCCAGCAGCGTGGACAGGGTCTCTGGAAACACCATATATTTT. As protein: CASSVDRVSGNTIYF.